This T cell receptor beta chain was profiled in a study of radiation and T cells in renal cell carcinoma. Broader study findings: Irradiated tumors held more dominant CDR3 motifs than control tumors.

Profiled with immunoSEQ multiplex PCR; TCRdb holds only in-frame clones, not every one. The sample contains 15,000 to 20,000 clones, 55% to 70% of which appear only once. The CDR3 spans 13 residues. In germline, CDR1 is SEHNR, CDR2 FQNEAQ (reference sequence). V was shortened by 4 bases and J by 6 bases, with 12 bases between the two germline ends. On this clone: As yet, its antigen is unknown.

Treatment given: 15 Gy SBRT to primary tumor, nephrectomy 4 weeks later. The material was tumor tissue, obtained from a patient whose treatment included radiotherapy and nephrectomy. The TCR was taken from a woman in her 70s with renal cell carcinoma. V and J are TRBV7-9 and TRBJ1-2; D unresolved. The CDR3 sequence is CASSSHLTDGYTF. Written as DNA, the CDR3 is TGTGCCAGCAGCTCGCACCTGACGGATGGCTACACCTTC. Filled out from reference TRBV7-9 and TRBJ1-2, the complete variable domain reads DTGVSQNPRHKITKRGQNVTFRCDPISEHNRLYWYRQTLGQGPEFLTYFQNEAQLEKSRLLSDRFSAERPKGSFSTLEIQRTEQGDSAMYLCASSSHLTDGYTFGSGTRLTVV.